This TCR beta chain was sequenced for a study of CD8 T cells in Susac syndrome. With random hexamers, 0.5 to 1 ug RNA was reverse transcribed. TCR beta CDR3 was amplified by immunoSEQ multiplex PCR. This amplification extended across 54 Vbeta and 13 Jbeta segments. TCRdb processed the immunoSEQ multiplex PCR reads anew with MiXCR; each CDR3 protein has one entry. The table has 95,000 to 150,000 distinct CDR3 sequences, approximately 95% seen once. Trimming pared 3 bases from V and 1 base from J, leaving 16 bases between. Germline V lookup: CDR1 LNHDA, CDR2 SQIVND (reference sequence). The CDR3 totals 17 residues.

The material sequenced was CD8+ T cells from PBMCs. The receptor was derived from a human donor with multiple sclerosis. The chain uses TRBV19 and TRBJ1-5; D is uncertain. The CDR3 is CASSIYTEPMSNQPQHF. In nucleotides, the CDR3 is TGTGCCAGTAGTATCTACACAGAACCTATGAGCAATCAGCCCCAGCATTTT. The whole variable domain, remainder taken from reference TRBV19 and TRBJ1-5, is DGGITQSPKYLFRKEGQNVTLSCEQNLNHDAMYWYRQDPGQGLRLIYYSQIVNDFQKGDIAEGYSVSREKKESFPLTVTSAQKNPTAFYLCASSIYTEPMSNQPQHFGDGTRLSIL.